Shown below are 8 T cell receptor beta chains from a single sample sequenced in a study of CD8 T cells in Susac syndrome. cDNA came from around 0.5 to 1 ug RNA primed by random hexamers. MiXCR, applied by TCRdb to the immunoSEQ multiplex PCR reads, yields one record per CDR3 protein. Seen here are about 69,000 distinct CDR3 sequences, around nine tenths observed once, and the top ten hold around 0.5%. Source material: CD8+ T cells from PBMCs. Every receptor here comes from a human donor with multiple sclerosis.

The gene calls are TRBV12-3 or TRBV12-4 and TRBJ2-1; D may match TRBD1 or TRBD2 (5 bases each). The V and J ends lost 2 bases and 9 bases respectively, with 20 bases between them. The length of the CDR3 is 16 residues. This CDR3 reads CASSLLAGTPRGEQFF. The DNA for the CDR3 is TGTGCCAGCAGTTTACTCGCCGGGACCCCAAGAGGTGAGCAGTTCTTC.

The chain joins TRBV9 to TRBJ2-7, with 8 bases lining up with TRBD2. Germline CDR1 reads SGDLS; CDR2 reads YYNGEE. This CDR3 has 14 residues. The ends lost 4 bases at V and 5 bases at J; junction bases unmatched: 8. CDR3 residues: CASSPVGSGNEQYF. The CDR3 bases are TGTGCCAGCAGCCCCGTAGGTAGCGGGAACGAGCAGTACTTC.

V usage is TRBV19 and J usage is TRBJ1-5; tentative D call: TRBD1 (5 bases). The CDR3 sequence is 15 residues long. Trimming took 4 bases from V and 1 from J, leaving 11 bases between them. Germline values: CDR1 LNHDA, CDR2 SQIVND (reference sequence). DNA of the CDR3: TGTGCCAGTAGTACTTGGGACGGAAGCAATCAGCCCCAGCATTTT. Its translation is CASSTWDGSNQPQHF.

This clonotype occurred once. V is TRBV9 and J is TRBJ2-3; no clear D. This CDR3 region has 13 residues. The germline gives CDR1 SGDLS, CDR2 YYNGEE. V gave up 3 bases and J gave up 0 bases, with 5 bases separating them. Here the CDR3 reads CASSAHSTDTQYF. The DNA of the CDR3 is TGTGCCAGCAGCGCCCATAGCACAGATACGCAGTATTTT.

This chain uses TRBV14 with TRBJ1-2; D is uncertain. The CDR3 length is 12 residues. Trimming stripped 6 bases from V and 5 bases from J, with 10 bases between. Germline V CDR1 and CDR2: SGHDN, FVKESK. The CDR3 reads CASSLTGYGYTF. CDR3 nucleotides: TGTGCCAGCAGTTTAACGGGTTATGGCTACACCTTC.

A few counts support this clonotype. The V and J genes are TRBV19 and TRBJ2-1; 9 bases align to TRBD2. The CDR3 is made up of 15 amino acids. The trim removed 3 bases at V and 0 bases at J, leaving 0 bases unmatched. CDR1 is LNHDA, CDR2 SQIVND, per germline (reference sequence). In DNA form, the CDR3 reads TGTGCCAGTAGTATTAGCGGGAGCTCCTACAATGAGCAGTTCTTC. This encodes CASSISGSSYNEQFF.

The V gene is TRBV19, the J gene TRBJ1-1; D gene uncertain. Germline V CDR1 and CDR2: LNHDA, SQIVND (reference sequence). V was shortened by 6 bases and J by 5 bases, with 7 bases between the two germline ends. This CDR3 is built from 11 residues. CDR3 coding DNA: TGTGCCAGTAGCCAAAGAACTGAAGCTTTCTTT. Translating gives CASSQRTEAFF.

V and J are TRBV9 and TRBJ2-7, with 9 bases that match TRBD1. This CDR3 has 14 amino acids. Germline V gives CDR1 SGDLS, CDR2 YYNGEE. Trimming at V came to 6 bases and at J to 2 bases, leaving 6 bases not matched to a gene. CDR3 sequence (DNA): TGTGCCAGCACTCCCGGGACAGGGACCTACGAGCAGTACTTC. It translates to CASTPGTGTYEQYF. Looking up the rest from reference TRBV9 and TRBJ2-7 gives the full variable domain: DSGVTQTPKHLITATGQRVTLRCSPRSGDLSVYWYQQSLDQGLQFLIQYYNGEERAKGNILERFSAQQFPDLHSELNLSSLELGDSALYFCASTPGTGTYEQYFGPGTRLTVT.